This record covers a single TCR beta chain. What it binds is not known. The V end was cut by 5 bases, the J end by 0 bases, with 11 bases between. CDR3 size: 13 residues. Looked up from germline, CDR1 is SQVTM and CDR2 is ANQGSEA. The data were obtained in a study of T-cell reconstitution after alpha-beta-depleted transplantation in children. For TCRbeta, the library was prepared with unique molecular identifiers. TCRdb used MiXCR to reprocess the PCR reads, holding one entry per CDR3 protein. The top ten clones hold roughly 27% of a sample with about 400,000 distinct CDR3 sequences, around 16% of them seen once. The study, taken as a whole, reports: Elevated TCRbeta diversity at day 60 was traced, in some patients, to surviving recipient T cells and thymic progenitors. T-cell numbers and diversity, one year after transplant, stemmed largely from T cells that were newly produced.

The TCR sequence derives from a boy under two years old who had a stem cell transplant for Wiskott-Aldrich syndrome, so the T cells may come from the graft donor. V usage is TRBV29-1 and J usage is TRBJ2-7; D could derive from TRBD1 or TRBD2 (5 bases each). Sequenced here: PBMCs, mostly from graft donor cells, sampled 360 days after TCRalphabeta/CD19-depleted stem cell transplant. For the CDR3, the DNA is TGCAGCGTTCCGGGACCTAGCTCCTACGAGCAGTACTTC. Its protein is CSVPGPSSYEQYF.